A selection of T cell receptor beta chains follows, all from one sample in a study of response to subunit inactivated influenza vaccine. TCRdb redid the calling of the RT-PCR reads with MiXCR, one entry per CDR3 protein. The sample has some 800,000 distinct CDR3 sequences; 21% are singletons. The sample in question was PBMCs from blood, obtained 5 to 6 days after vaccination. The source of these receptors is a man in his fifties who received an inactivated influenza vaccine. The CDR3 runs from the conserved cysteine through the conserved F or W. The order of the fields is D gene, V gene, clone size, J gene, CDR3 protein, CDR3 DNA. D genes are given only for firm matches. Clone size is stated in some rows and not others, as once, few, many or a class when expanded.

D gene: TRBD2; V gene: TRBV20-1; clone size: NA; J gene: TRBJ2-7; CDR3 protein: CGASRDYSYEQYF; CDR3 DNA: TGCGGTGCGAGCCGGGACTACTCCTACGAGCAGTACTTC
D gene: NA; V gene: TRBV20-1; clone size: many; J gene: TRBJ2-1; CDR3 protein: CSASGTFTASYNEQFF; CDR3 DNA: TGCAGTGCTAGTGGGACTTTTACCGCCTCCTACAATGAGCAGTTCTTC
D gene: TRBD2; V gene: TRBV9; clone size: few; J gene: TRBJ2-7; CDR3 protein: CASSVGTAGGQVEQYF; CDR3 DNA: TGTGCCAGCAGCGTAGGTACAGCGGGAGGGCAAGTTGAGCAGTACTTC
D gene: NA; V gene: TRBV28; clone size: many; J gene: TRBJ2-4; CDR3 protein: CASSLTGRENIQYF; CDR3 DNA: TGTGCCAGCAGTTTAACAGGGCGGGAAAACATTCAGTACTTC
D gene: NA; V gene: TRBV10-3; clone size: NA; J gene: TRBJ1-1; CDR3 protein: CAISESMGMNTEAFF; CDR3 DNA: TGTGCCATCAGTGAGTCTATGGGGATGAACACTGAAGCTTTCTTT
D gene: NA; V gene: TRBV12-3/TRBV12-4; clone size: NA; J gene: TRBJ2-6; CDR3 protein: CASVLGTGANVLTF; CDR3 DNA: TGTGCCAGCGTTCTGGGGACTGGGGCCAACGTCCTGACTTTC
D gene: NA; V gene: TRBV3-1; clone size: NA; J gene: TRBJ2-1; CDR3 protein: CASSQVDGSYEQFF; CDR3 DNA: TGTGCCAGCAGCCAAGTGGATGGGAGCTATGAGCAGTTCTTC
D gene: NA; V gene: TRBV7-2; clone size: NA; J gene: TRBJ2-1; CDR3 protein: CASSLTRADEQFF; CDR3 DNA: TGTGCCAGCAGCTTAACGCGGGCCGATGAGCAGTTCTTC
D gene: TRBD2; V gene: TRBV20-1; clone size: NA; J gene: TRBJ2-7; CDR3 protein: CSARDLTSGRYEQYF; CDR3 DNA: TGCAGTGCTAGAGACTTGACTAGCGGGCGCTACGAGCAGTACTTC
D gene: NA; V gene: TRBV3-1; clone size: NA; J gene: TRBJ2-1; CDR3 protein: CASSQRGGKNEQFF; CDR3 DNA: TGTGCCAGCAGCCAAAGGGGGGGCAAAAATGAGCAGTTCTTC
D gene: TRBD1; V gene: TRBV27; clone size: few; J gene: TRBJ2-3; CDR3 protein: CASSLISWTGTTDTQYF; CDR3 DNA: TGTGCCAGCAGTTTAATCTCTTGGACAGGGACCACAGATACGCAGTATTTT
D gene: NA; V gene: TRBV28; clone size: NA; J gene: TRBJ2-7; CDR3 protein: CASGRQGRDEQYF; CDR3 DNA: TGTGCCAGCGGGCGACAGGGGAGGGACGAGCAGTACTTC
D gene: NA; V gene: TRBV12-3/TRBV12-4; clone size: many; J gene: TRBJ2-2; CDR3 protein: CASSLGSRTGELFF; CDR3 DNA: TGTGCCAGCAGTTTAGGGTCTCGCACCGGGGAGCTGTTTTTT
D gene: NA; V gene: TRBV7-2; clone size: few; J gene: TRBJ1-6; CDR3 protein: CASSQRTDNSPLHF; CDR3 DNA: TGTGCCAGCAGCCAAAGAACGGATAATTCACCCCTCCACTTT
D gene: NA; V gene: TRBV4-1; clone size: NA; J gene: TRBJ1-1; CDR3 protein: CASSQTKTEAFF; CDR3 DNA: TGCGCCAGCAGCCAAACGAAGACTGAAGCTTTCTTT
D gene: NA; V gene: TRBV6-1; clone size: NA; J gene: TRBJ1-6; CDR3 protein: CASSRASGGSPLHF; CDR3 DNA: TGTGCCAGCAGCCGAGCGTCGGGGGGTTCACCCCTCCACTTT